These 8 T cell receptor beta chains were all obtained from the same sample, sequenced in a study of vaccination effects on CD4 cells after COVID-19. The table came from immunoSEQ multiplex PCR; TCRdb's copy has only in-frame clones and leaves some out. In the table there are approximately 65,000 clones, 70% to 85% of which are singletons. Before sequencing took place, the ViraFEST assay used viral peptide pools to expand antigen-specific CD4+ T cells. After around nine days in culture, the CD4+ T cells were isolated. Two doses of BNT162b2 or mRNA-1273 vaccine were administered to participants. No antigen has been assigned to these receptors. The sample in question was CD4+ T cells from PBMCs cultured with HCoV-229E spike peptides, obtained after COVID-19 vaccination. These TCRs come from a human donor who received a COVID-19 vaccine.

The chain uses TRBV6-5 and TRBJ1-2, with D tentatively TRBD1 (5 bases). The CDR3 sequence is 12 residues long. Deletions cut 6 bases from V and 6 bases from J, with 11 bases between. CDR1 is MNHEY, CDR2 SVGAGI, per germline. In DNA form, the CDR3 reads TGTGCCAGCAGCCAAGAGGGGAATGGCTACACCTTC. As protein: CASSQEGNGYTF.

The gene calls are TRBV3-1 (or the pseudogene TRBV3-2) and TRBJ1-3; D remains ambiguous. The CDR3 consists of 12 residues. Deletions cut 5 bases from V and 7 bases from J, with 9 bases between. CDR1 and CDR2 (germline): LGHDT, YNNKEL (reference sequence). CDR3 bases: TGTGCCAGCAGCACCCAAGGGAACACCATATATTTT. It codes for CASSTQGNTIYF.

The table lists this clone with a few counts. The chain recombines TRBV5-1 with TRBJ2-1, with 7 bases fitting TRBD2. Germline V gene lookup returns CDR1 SGHRS and CDR2 YFSETQ. Losses at the gene ends were 4 bases for V and 4 bases for J; bases not matched to a gene: 8. The CDR3 totals 15 residues. The CDR3 DNA reads TGCGCCAGCAGCCAAACCGGGACTACGTACAATGAGCAGTTCTTC. Its translation is CASSQTGTTYNEQFF.

The gene calls are TRBV4-2 and TRBJ1-3; a weak D match, TRBD1 (5 bases). V lost 0 bases and J lost 1, with 10 bases in between. CDR1 and CDR2 (germline): LGHNA, YNFKEQ. This CDR3 contains 16 residues. CDR3 protein: CASSQDETDSGNTIYF. The CDR3 DNA reads as TGTGCCAGCAGCCAAGATGAGACAGATTCTGGAAACACCATATATTTT.

The rearrangement links TRBV6-5 to TRBJ1-6; a possible D gene is TRBD1 (5 bases). Deletions cut 10 bases from V and 8 bases from J, with 15 bases between. CDR1 and CDR2 (germline): MNHEY, SVGAGI. This CDR3 spans 13 amino acids. CDR3 DNA sequence: TGTGCCATTCGGGGACCGAGAGATTCACCCCTCCACTTT. The encoded protein is CAIRGPRDSPLHF.

V and J are TRBV2 and TRBJ1-1; no clear D gene. There are 14 residues in the CDR3. Trimming shortened V by 5 bases and J by 3 bases, and 13 bases separated the two germline ends. From germline, CDR1 is SNHLY and CDR2 FYNNEI. The CDR3 here is CASSSQADDTEAFF. The CDR3 bases are TGTGCCAGCAGTTCCCAGGCGGATGACACTGAAGCTTTCTTT.

J is TRBJ2-2 and V is TRBV2; 12 bases match TRBD2. CDR1 is SNHLY and CDR2 is FYNNEI in the germline V gene. The V and J ends lost 0 bases and 6 bases, in that order; junction bases with no gene match: 8. The CDR3 totals 18 residues. DNA of the CDR3: TGTGCCAGCAGTGAAGCCCCGAGACTAGCGGGGGTGCCCGGGGAGCTGTTTTTT. It codes for CASSEAPRLAGVPGELFF.

This chain links TRBV19 with TRBJ1-4; 7 bases fit TRBD1. Per the germline V gene, CDR1 is LNHDA and CDR2 is SQIVND (reference sequence). The CDR3 length is 14 residues. V dropped 9 bases and J dropped 7; count of bases not matched to a gene: 11. The CDR3 here is CASQFRGGLEKLFF. The CDR3 coding sequence is TGTGCCAGCCAATTCAGGGGGGGACTTGAAAAACTGTTTTTT.